The rows below give T cell receptor beta chains drawn from one sample of a study of OX40 agonist ivuxolimab in advanced cancers. Sequencing was performed with immunoSEQ multiplex PCR; in TCRdb, only in-frame clones are kept and a portion is missing. Of more than 55,000 clones detected, roughly nine tenths appear once; the ten largest clones hold around 3.6%. Sequencing was performed on CD4+ or CD8+ T cells sorted from blood, taken in a trial of the OX40 agonist ivuxolimab. Receptor source: an adult with an advanced solid tumor such as melanoma, head and neck, liver or kidney cancer. CDR3s include the opening cysteine and the closing phenylalanine or tryptophan. A D gene is named only where the DNA matches it firmly. Only some rows state a clone size, as once, few, many or a class for expanded clones.

>TRBJ2-3|TRBD2|TRBV7-2|-
CASSGAGASTDTQYF
TGTGCCAGCAGCGGAGCGGGGGCTAGCACAGATACGCAGTATTTT
>TRBJ2-5|-|TRBV19|-
CASSIDAQETQYF
TGTGCCAGTAGTATAGACGCCCAAGAGACCCAGTACTTC
>TRBJ1-2|-|TRBV4-3|-
CASSQEADGGYTF
TGCGCCAGCAGCCAAGAGGCAGATGGTGGCTACACCTTC
>TRBJ1-6|-|TRBV7-9|once
CASSFRSSDNSPLHF
TGTGCCAGCAGCTTTAGGAGCTCCGATAATTCACCCCTCCACTTT
>TRBJ1-4|-|TRBV18|-
CASSPSYLMGSEKLFF
TGTGCCAGCTCACCAAGCTATCTTATGGGGAGTGAAAAACTGTTTTTT
>TRBJ2-1|TRBD2|TRBV10-3|-
CAISGRLAGSSYNEQFF
TGTGCCATCAGTGGGCGACTAGCGGGGAGCTCCTACAATGAGCAGTTCTTC
>TRBJ2-7|-|TRBV6-6|-
CASSYGSRGNYEQYF
TGTGCCAGCAGTTACGGGAGTCGGGGCAACTACGAGCAGTACTTC
>TRBJ1-5|-|TRBV27|-
CASSPMKTGTFHQPQHF
TGTGCCAGCAGTCCCATGAAAACAGGGACATTTCATCAGCCCCAGCATTTT
>TRBJ1-1|-|TRBV11-3|-
CASSLGPQGGTFF
TGTGCCAGCAGCTTAGGACCCCAGGGCGGGACTTTCTTT
>TRBJ1-1|-|TRBV7-6|-
CASSLSTSRTEAFF
TGTGCCAGCAGCTTATCAACTTCTAGGACTGAAGCTTTCTTT
>TRBJ2-3|TRBD2|TRBV18|-
CASSLGGGSDTQYF
TGTGCCAGCTCACTCGGCGGGGGGTCGGATACGCAGTATTTT
>TRBJ1-4|TRBD1|TRBV7-2|-
CASSLSARTGGSEKLFF
TGTGCCAGCAGCCTTAGCGCCCGGACAGGGGGCTCTGAAAAACTGTTTTTT
>TRBJ2-7|-|TRBV6-5|-
CASSYDRVYEQYF
TGTGCCAGCAGTTACGACCGAGTTTACGAGCAGTACTTC
>TRBJ2-1|-|TRBV30|-
CASDYNNEQFF
TGTGCCTCTGACTACAACAATGAGCAGTTCTTC
>TRBJ2-3|-|TRBV7-3|-
CATKPGQASDTQYF
TGTGCCACCAAGCCTGGGCAGGCATCAGATACGCAGTATTTT
>TRBJ1-2|TRBD1|TRBV28|-
CASRRQGANYGYTF
TGTGCCAGCAGACGACAGGGGGCGAACTATGGCTACACCTTC
>TRBJ2-7|-|TRBV6-6|-
CASSPTLQGYEQYF
TGTGCCAGCAGCCCCACTTTACAGGGCTACGAGCAGTACTTC
>TRBJ1-1|TRBD1|TRBV6-1|once
CASIPGTDPHEAFF
TGTGCCAGCATCCCCGGGACAGACCCGCATGAAGCTTTCTTT
>TRBJ1-6|-|TRBV18|-
CASSPILTGRDNSPLHF
TGTGCCAGCTCACCCATTCTAACAGGGAGGGATAATTCACCCCTCCACTTT
>TRBJ1-5|TRBD1|TRBV18|-
CASSPTGYDQPQHF
TGTGCCAGCTCACCGACAGGGTACGATCAGCCCCAGCATTTT
>TRBJ1-2|-|TRBV4-1|-
CASSPNDSANYGYTF
TGCGCCAGCAGTCCGAACGACAGCGCCAACTATGGCTACACCTTC
>TRBJ2-7|-|TRBV6-1|-
CASILGHSYEQYF
TGTGCCAGCATCTTGGGACATTCCTACGAGCAGTACTTC
>TRBJ2-7|TRBD1|TRBV28|once
CASSFPGQGFEQYF
TGTGCCAGCAGTTTCCCGGGACAGGGTTTCGAGCAGTACTTC
>TRBJ1-2|-|TRBV30|-
CATEPGGGGYTF
TGTGCCACCGAACCCGGAGGGGGTGGCTACACCTTC
>TRBJ1-5|-|TRBV7-6|-
CASSLVGGANQPQHF
TGTGCCAGCAGCTTAGTGGGGGGGGCCAATCAGCCCCAGCATTTT
>TRBJ1-4|-|TRBV11-2|-
CASSLRGQTSEKLFF
TGTGCCAGCAGCTTACGTGGACAGACCTCCGAAAAACTGTTTTTT
>TRBJ1-5|-|TRBV5-4|-
CASSLLGTNQPQHF
TGTGCCAGCAGCTTGTTAGGGACTAATCAGCCCCAGCATTTT
>TRBJ1-5|-|TRBV21-1|once
CASKDGDNQPQHF
TGTGCCAGCAAGGACGGGGACAATCAGCCCCAGCATTTT
>TRBJ1-6|-|TRBV11-2|-
CASSFAGASSPLHF
TGTGCCAGCAGCTTTGCAGGGGCCAGTTCACCCCTCCACTTT
>TRBJ2-7|-|TRBV5-1|-
CASSLSAGGAYEQYF
TGCGCCAGCAGCTTGTCAGCTGGAGGGGCTTACGAGCAGTACTTC
>TRBJ1-1|-|TRBV5-5|-
CASSLTRASRAFF
TGTGCCAGCAGTTTGACCCGGGCTTCTCGAGCTTTCTTT
>TRBJ2-1|-|TRBV2|-
CASSEVRTVNEQFF
TGTGCCAGCAGTGAAGTTAGGACAGTCAATGAGCAGTTCTTC
>TRBJ1-1|TRBD1|TRBV11-2|-
CASSLRGLNTEAFF
TGTGCCAGCAGCTTAAGGGGGCTGAACACTGAAGCTTTCTTT
>TRBJ1-1|-|TRBV5-1|few
CASSYEGSEAFF
TGCGCCAGCAGCTATGAGGGAAGTGAAGCTTTCTTT
>TRBJ1-1|-|TRBV5-4|-
CASSLDSTGDTEAFF
TGTGCCAGCAGCTTGGACAGCACTGGGGACACTGAAGCTTTCTTT
>TRBJ1-2|-|TRBV6-1|-
CASEVSNYGYTF
TGTGCCAGCGAAGTGTCAAACTATGGCTACACCTTC
>TRBJ1-5|TRBD1|TRBV7-3|-
CASSLKGQGALRKSAQHF
TGTGCCAGCAGCTTAAAGGGACAGGGGGCTCTTCGCAAATCAGCCCAGCATTTT
>TRBJ2-7|-|TRBV6-6|once
CASTGNSYEQYF
TGTGCCAGCACGGGCAACTCCTACGAGCAGTACTTC
>TRBJ1-6|TRBD1|TRBV7-2|-
CASSPGQVQSYNSPLHF
TGTGCCAGCAGCCCGGGACAGGTTCAATCCTATAATTCACCCCTCCACTTT
>TRBJ2-3|-|TRBV18|-
CASSPPGVTDTQYF
TGTGCCAGCTCACCACCCGGTGTGACAGATACGCAGTATTTT
>TRBJ1-2|-|TRBV6-8|-
CASAGNYGYTF
TGTGCCAGCGCAGGGAACTATGGCTACACCTTC
>TRBJ2-1|-|TRBV7-3|-
CASSLGIRDNEQFF
TGTGCCAGCAGCTTGGGTATTAGGGACAATGAGCAGTTCTTC
>TRBJ2-3|TRBD1|TRBV5-1|-
CASSLEGQGADTQYF
TGCGCCAGCAGCTTGGAGGGACAGGGCGCAGATACGCAGTATTTT
>TRBJ2-1|-|TRBV4-3|-
CASSQRTDGNEQFF
TGCGCCAGCAGCCAACGGACGGATGGTAATGAGCAGTTCTTC
>TRBJ2-7|-|TRBV5-5|once
CASSLDRGQAGYEQYF
TGTGCCAGCAGCTTGGACAGAGGGCAGGCGGGCTACGAGCAGTACTTC
>TRBJ2-5|-|TRBV6-6|-
CASSYPTAGRQETQYF
TGTGCCAGCAGTTACCCAACAGCAGGGCGGCAAGAGACCCAGTACTTC
>TRBJ1-2|TRBD1|TRBV19|-
CASSGQGTNYGYTF
TGTGCCAGTAGTGGACAGGGGACTAACTATGGCTACACCTTC
>TRBJ1-2|-|TRBV6-5|-
CASNSRGSNYGYTF
TGTGCCAGCAACTCTCGGGGCTCTAACTATGGCTACACCTTC
>TRBJ2-1|TRBD2|TRBV19|-
CASRSGAEQFF
TGTGCCAGTAGGAGCGGGGCGGAGCAGTTCTTC
>TRBJ1-2|-|TRBV18|once
CASSPQGLLGYGYTF
TGTGCCAGCTCACCTCAGGGCCTCCTTGGCTATGGCTACACCTTC
>TRBJ2-7|-|TRBV28|-
CASSFSRHEQYF
TGTGCCAGCAGTTTCTCCAGGCACGAGCAGTACTTC
>TRBJ2-1|-|TRBV7-9|-
CASSTTVTGSSYNEQFF
TGTGCCAGCAGCACGACGGTCACCGGGAGCTCCTACAATGAGCAGTTCTTC
>TRBJ1-3|-|TRBV5-4|-
CAGGGGGNTIYF
TGTGCCGGAGGGGGGGGCGGAAACACCATATATTTT